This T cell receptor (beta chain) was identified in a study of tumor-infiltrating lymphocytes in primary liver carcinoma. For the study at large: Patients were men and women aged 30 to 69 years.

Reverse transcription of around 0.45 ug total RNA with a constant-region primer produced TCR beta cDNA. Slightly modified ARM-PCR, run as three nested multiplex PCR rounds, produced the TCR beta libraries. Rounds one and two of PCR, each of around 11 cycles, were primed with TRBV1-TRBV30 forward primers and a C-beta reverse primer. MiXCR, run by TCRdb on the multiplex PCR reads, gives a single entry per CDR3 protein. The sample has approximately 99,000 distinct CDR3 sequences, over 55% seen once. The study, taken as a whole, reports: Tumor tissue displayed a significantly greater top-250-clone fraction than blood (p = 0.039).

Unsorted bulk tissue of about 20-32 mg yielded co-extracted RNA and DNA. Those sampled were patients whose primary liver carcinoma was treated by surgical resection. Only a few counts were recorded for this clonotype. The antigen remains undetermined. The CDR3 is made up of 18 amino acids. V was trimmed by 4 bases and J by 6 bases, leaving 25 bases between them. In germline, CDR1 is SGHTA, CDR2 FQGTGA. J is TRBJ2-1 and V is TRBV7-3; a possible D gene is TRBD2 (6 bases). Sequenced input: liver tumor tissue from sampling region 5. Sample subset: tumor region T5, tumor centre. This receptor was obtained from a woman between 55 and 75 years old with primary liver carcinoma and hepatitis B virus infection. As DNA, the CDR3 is TGTGCCAGCAGCTCAGCCTTGACCGGGACCCTGCGGGGCAATGAGCAGTTCTTC. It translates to CASSSALTGTLRGNEQFF.